This T cell receptor beta chain emerged from a study of blood T cell repertoires in COVID-19. Whole-study context: The United States, Italy and Spain provided the acute and convalescent COVID-19 samples. The cDNA or gDNA used as material had been derived from T cells, B-cell-depleted T cells, or PBMCs.

Per the authors' pipeline: The assay estimated nucleated cells by amplifying reference gene primers. Profiled with immunoSEQ multiplex PCR; TCRdb holds only in-frame clones, not every one. D and trimming were read from the DNA, whereas the V and J calls and clone size are those reported in that table. The sample lists some 150,000 clones, approximately 87% occurring once. The CDR3 contains 15 residues. With 1 base clipped from V and 6 bases from J, the junction kept 3 bases outside the gene matches. Germline V gene sequence: CDR1 LGHNA, CDR2 YNFKEQ. The rearrangement uses TRBV4-2 and TRBJ2-5, with 12 bases identical to TRBD2. This sequence originates from a woman aged 50 to 65 with active or convalescent COVID-19. Sample: peripheral blood. The CDR3: CASSQALAGGKTQYF. CDR3 coding DNA: TGTGCCAGCAGCCAAGCCCTAGCGGGGGGGAAGACCCAGTACTTC.